This T cell receptor (beta chain) originates from a study of blood T cell repertoires in COVID-19. At the level of the study: PBMCs, B-cell-depleted T cells, or T cells were the source of the cDNA or gDNA that made up the material.

CDR3 length: 20 amino acids. From germline, CDR1 is LNHDA and CDR2 SQIVND (reference sequence). Trimming took off 3 bases at V and 0 bases at J, with 26 bases between the two ends. Source study methods: Estimation of nucleated cell counts relied on the amplification of reference gene primers. The repertoire was sequenced with immunoSEQ multiplex PCR; TCRdb's copy has only in-frame clones and lacks some. V and J calls and clone size follow that table, whereas D and trimming were derived from the DNA. The sample records a few hundred thousand clones, 70% to 85% being singletons. Sample: PBMCs or T cells enriched from blood (not recorded which). The V and J genes are TRBV19 and TRBJ1-2; tentatively, D is TRBD1 (5 bases). The TCR was taken from a woman aged 55-69 years who had recovered from COVID-19. CDR3 sequence reads: CASSIALFPPPTASNYGYTF. In DNA form, the CDR3 reads TGTGCCAGTAGTATTGCACTCTTTCCCCCTCCGACAGCTTCTAACTATGGCTACACCTTC.